This T cell receptor beta chain stems from a study of regulatory T cells in long-lasting Graves disease. Germline-derived CDR1 and CDR2 are SGHTA and FQGTGA. There are 13 residues in the CDR3. The V and J ends lost 9 bases and 7 bases, in that order; junction bases with no gene match: 11. Arm-PCR of CDR3 regions and iRepertoire HTBI primers were used to build TCR beta libraries. MiXCR, applied by TCRdb to the multiplex PCR reads, yields one record per CDR3 protein. Of roughly 410,000 distinct CDR3 sequences listed, approximately 16% were seen once; the top ten hold 7.8%. Stated time point: newly diagnosed GD, antithyroid drugs for less than 3 months. The TCR library was prepared using RNA isolated from PBMCs. These data also featured in a second study, about T cells in Graves' hyperthyroidism and ophthalmopathy.

The chain joins TRBV7-3 to TRBJ2-7; the match to TRBD2 covers 8 bases. The source is a woman between 40 and 50 years old with Graves disease. Sequencing used peripheral blood mononuclear cells (PBMCs), obtained at new diagnosis, from a patient treated with antithyroid drugs. The CDR3 DNA follows: TGTGCCAGAGAGGTAGCGGGGAGGGGGGAGCAGTACTTC. It codes for CAREVAGRGEQYF.